The entry below gives a single TCR beta chain sequence along with its context. This sample stems from a study of blood T cell repertoires in COVID-19. Looking at the study overall: The cDNA or gDNA used as material had been derived from T cells, B-cell-depleted T cells, or PBMCs.

Source study methods: Nucleated cell number was recorded as an estimate derived from reference gene primer amplification. TCRdb's copy holds only in-frame clones and misses some; the assay was immunoSEQ multiplex PCR. Clone size and the V and J calls come from that table; the DNA yielded D and trimming. This table has some 200,000 clones, around 80% appearing once. V shed 4 bases and J 5 bases; nucleotides not matched to a gene: 8. This CDR3 region has 16 residues. The germline gives CDR1 LNHDA, CDR2 SQIVND (reference sequence). Sequenced sample: peripheral blood. The receptor's source is a human donor in a cohort sampled during active COVID-19. The chain carries TRBV19 and TRBJ2-7; 13 nucleotides align to TRBD2. The CDR3 is CASSTHPGLAGNEQYF. The CDR3 DNA reads as TGTGCCAGTAGTACCCATCCGGGACTAGCGGGAAACGAGCAGTACTTC. The variable domain in full, with the rest retrieved from reference TRBV19 and TRBJ2-7, is DGGITQSPKYLFRKEGQNVTLSCEQNLNHDAMYWYRQDPGQGLRLIYYSQIVNDFQKGDIAEGYSVSREKKESFPLTVTSAQKNPTAFYLCASSTHPGLAGNEQYFGPGTRLTVT.